The clone carrying this T cell receptor (beta chain) occurred once. The antigen is not known. This sample is drawn from a study of cytotoxic CD8 clonotypes in ibrutinib-treated CLL. Study-wide results and limits: Sustained-remission patients were sampled at different times than progressing patients were.

This table comes from immunoSEQ multiplex PCR, and its TCRdb copy is limited to in-frame clones, with some not included. The table includes around 91,000 clones, about 86% detected once. The sequencing used PBMCs, collected before ibrutinib treatment. This TCR came from a human donor with chronic lymphocytic leukemia.

As DNA, the CDR3 is TGTGCCAGCAGCTTAGAGTCTCGGGGAACCTACGAGCAGTACTTC. This gives the protein CASSLESRGTYEQYF. This rearrangement joins TRBV7-9 to TRBJ2-7; tentative D call: TRBD2 (5 bases). In germline, CDR1 is SEHNR, CDR2 FQNEAQ (reference sequence). The V end lost 1 base, the J end lost 2 bases, and 12 bases lay between the germline ends. The CDR3 is made up of 15 amino acids.